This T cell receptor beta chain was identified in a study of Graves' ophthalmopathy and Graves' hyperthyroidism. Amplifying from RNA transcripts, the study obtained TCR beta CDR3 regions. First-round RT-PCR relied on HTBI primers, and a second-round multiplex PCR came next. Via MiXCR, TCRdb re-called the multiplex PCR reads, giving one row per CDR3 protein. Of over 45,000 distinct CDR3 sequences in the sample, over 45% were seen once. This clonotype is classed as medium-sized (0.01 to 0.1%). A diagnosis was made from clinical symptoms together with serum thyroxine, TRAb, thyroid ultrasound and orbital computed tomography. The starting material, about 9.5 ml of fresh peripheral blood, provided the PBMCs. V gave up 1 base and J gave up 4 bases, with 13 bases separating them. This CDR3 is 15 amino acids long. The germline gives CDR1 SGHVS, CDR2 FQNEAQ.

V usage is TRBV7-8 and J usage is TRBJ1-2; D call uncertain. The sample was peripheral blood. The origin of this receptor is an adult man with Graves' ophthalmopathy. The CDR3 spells CASSLGSAYGYGYTF. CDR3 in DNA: TGTGCCAGCAGCTTAGGATCCGCGTACGGCTATGGCTACACCTTC. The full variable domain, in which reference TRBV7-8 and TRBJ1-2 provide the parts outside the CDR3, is GAGVSQSPRYKVAKRGQDVALRCDPISGHVSLFWYQQALGQGPEFLTYFQNEAQLDKSGLPSDRFFAERPEGSVSTLKIQRTQQEDSAVYLCASSLGSAYGYGYTFGSGTRLTVV.